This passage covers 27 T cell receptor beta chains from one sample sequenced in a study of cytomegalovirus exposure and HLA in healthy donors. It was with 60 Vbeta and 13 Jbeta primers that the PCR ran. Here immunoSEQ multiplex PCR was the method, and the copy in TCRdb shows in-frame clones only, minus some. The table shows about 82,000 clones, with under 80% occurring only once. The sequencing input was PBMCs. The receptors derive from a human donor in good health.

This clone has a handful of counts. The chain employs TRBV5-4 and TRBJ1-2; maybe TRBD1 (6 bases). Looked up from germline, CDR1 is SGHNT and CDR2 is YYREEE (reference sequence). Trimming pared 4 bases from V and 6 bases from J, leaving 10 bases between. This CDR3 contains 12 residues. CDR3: CASSQAGDGYTF. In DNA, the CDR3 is TGTGCCAGCAGCCAAGCAGGGGATGGCTACACCTTC.

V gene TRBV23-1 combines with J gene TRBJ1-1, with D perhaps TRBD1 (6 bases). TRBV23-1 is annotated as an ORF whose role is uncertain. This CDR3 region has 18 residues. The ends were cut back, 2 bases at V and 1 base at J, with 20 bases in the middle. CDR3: CASSQGSRGAYANTEAFF. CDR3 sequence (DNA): TGCGCCAGCAGTCAAGGGTCCAGGGGAGCATACGCGAACACTGAAGCTTTCTTT.

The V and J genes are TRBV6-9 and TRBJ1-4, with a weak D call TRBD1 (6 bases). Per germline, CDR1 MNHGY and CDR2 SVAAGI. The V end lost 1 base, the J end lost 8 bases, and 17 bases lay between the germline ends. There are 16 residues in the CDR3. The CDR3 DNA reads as TGTGCCAGCAGTTATTTCCGTTTGACAGGTGGGGAAAAACTGTTTTTT. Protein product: CASSYFRLTGGEKLFF.

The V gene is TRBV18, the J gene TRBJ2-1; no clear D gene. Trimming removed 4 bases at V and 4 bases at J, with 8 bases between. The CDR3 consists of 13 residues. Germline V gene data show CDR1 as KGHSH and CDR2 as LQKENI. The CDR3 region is CASSLQKYNEQFF. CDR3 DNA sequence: TGTGCCAGCTCACTACAGAAGTACAATGAGCAGTTCTTC.

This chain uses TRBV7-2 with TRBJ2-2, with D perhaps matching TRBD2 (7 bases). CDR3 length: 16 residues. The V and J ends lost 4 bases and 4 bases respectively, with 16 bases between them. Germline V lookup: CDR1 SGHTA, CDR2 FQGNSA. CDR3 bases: TGTGCCAGCAGCTCCAAGGGGGGGACGCTCACCGGGGAGCTGTTTTTT. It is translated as CASSSKGGTLTGELFF. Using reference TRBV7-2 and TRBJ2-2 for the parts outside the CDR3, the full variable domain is GAGVSQSPSNKVTEKGKDVELRCDPISGHTALYWYRQSLGQGLEFLIYFQGNSAPDKSGLPSDRFSAERTGGSVSTLTIQRTQQEDSAVYLCASSSKGGTLTGELFFGEGSRLTVL.

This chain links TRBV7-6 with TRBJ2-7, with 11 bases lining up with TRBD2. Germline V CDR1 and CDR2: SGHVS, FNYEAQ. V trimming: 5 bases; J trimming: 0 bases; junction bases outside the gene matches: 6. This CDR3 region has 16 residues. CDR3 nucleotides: TGTGCCAGCAGCGCCCGACTAGCGGGGAACTCCTACGAGCAGTACTTC. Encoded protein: CASSARLAGNSYEQYF.

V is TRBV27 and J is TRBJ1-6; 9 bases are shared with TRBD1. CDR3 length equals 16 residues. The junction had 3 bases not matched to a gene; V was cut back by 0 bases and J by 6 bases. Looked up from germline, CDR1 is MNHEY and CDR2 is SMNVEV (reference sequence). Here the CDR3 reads CASSLSGTGLNSPLHF. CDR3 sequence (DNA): TGTGCCAGCAGTTTATCAGGGACAGGGCTTAATTCACCCCTCCACTTT.

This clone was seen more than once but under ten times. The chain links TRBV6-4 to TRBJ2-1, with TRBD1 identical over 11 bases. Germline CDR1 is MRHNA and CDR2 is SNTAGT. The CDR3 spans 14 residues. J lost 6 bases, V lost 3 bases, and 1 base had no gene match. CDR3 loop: CASSEGTGGNEQFF. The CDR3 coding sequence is TGTGCCAGCAGTGAAGGGACAGGGGGCAATGAGCAGTTCTTC.

CDR3 protein: CASSPRVETQYF. Written as DNA, the CDR3 is TGTGCCAGCAGCCCCCGGGTAGAGACCCAGTACTTC. The chain uses TRBV5-6 and TRBJ2-5; D call uncertain. V lost 4 bases to trimming and J lost 4 bases, with 8 bases between them. Germline assignment: CDR1 SGHDT and CDR2 YYEEEE. This CDR3 has 12 amino acids. The variable domain in full, with the rest retrieved from reference TRBV5-6 and TRBJ2-5, is DAGVTQSPTHLIKTRGQQVTLRCSPKSGHDTVSWYQQALGQGPQFIFQYYEEEERQRGNFPDRFSGHQFPNYSSELNVNALLLGDSALYLCASSPRVETQYFGPGTRLLVL.

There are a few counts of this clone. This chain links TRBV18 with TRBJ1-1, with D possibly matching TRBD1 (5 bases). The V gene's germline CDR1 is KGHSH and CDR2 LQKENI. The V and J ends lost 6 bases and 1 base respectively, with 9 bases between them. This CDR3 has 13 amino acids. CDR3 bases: TGTGCCAGCTCTCAGGGAGGGAACACTGAAGCTTTCTTT. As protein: CASSQGGNTEAFF.

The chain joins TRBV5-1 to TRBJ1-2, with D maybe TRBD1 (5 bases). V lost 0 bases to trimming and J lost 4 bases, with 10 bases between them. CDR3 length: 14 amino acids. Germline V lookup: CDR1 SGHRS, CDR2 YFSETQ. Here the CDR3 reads CASSLEGLAYGYTF. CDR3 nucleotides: TGCGCCAGCAGCTTGGAGGGACTTGCCTATGGCTACACCTTC.

The CDR3 spells CASSVVGGPNTGELFF. CDR3 sequence (DNA): TGTGCCAGCAGCGTAGTCGGCGGGCCGAACACCGGGGAGCTGTTTTTT. J is TRBJ2-2 and V is TRBV9; D possibly corresponds to TRBD2 (5 bases). This CDR3 has 16 amino acids. Germline lookup yields CDR1 SGDLS and CDR2 YYNGEE. Between the trimmed V and J ends, which lost 0 bases and 0 bases, there was a span of 9 bases.

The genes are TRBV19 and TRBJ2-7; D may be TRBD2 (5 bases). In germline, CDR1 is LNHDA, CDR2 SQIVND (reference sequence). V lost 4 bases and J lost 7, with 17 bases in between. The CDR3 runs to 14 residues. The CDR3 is CASSRRQERREQYF. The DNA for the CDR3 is TGTGCCAGTAGTAGACGACAAGAACGGAGGGAGCAGTACTTC.

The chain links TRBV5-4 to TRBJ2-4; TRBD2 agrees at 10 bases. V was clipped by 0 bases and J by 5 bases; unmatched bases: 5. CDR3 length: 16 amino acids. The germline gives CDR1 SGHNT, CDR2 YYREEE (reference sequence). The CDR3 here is CASSLEASGGENIQYF. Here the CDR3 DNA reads TGTGCCAGCAGCTTGGAAGCTAGCGGGGGAGAAAACATTCAGTACTTC.

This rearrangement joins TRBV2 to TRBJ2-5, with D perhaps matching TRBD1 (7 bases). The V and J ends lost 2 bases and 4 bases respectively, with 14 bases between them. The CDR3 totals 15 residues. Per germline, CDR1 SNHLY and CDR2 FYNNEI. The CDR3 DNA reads TGTGCCAGCAGTGAACCCGCCCAGGGGGGAGAGACCCAGTACTTC. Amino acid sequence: CASSEPAQGGETQYF.

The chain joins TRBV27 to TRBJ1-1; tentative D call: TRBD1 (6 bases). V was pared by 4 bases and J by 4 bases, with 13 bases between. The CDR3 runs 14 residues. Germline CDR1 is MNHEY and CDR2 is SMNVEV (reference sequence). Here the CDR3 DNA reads TGTGCCAGCAGTTCCGGTCAGGGGTTCACTGAAGCTTTCTTT. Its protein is CASSSGQGFTEAFF.

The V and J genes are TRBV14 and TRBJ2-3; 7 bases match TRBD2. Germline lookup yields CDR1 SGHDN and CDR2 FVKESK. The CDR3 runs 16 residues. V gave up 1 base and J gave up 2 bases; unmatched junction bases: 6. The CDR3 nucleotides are TGTGCCAGCAGCCAAGGCAGCGGGGCTCCCACAGATACGCAGTATTTT. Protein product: CASSQGSGAPTDTQYF.

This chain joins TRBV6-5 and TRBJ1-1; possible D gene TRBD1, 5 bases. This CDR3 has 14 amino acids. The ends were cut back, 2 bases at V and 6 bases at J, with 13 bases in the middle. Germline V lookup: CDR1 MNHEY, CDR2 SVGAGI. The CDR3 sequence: CASSYGGRGPEAFF. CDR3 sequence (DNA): TGTGCCAGCAGTTACGGGGGGAGAGGGCCTGAAGCTTTCTTT.

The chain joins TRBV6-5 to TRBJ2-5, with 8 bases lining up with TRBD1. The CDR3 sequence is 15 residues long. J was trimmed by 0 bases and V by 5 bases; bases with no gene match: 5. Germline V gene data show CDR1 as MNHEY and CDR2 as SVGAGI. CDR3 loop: CASSPGGAYQETQYF. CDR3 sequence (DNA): TGTGCCAGCAGTCCAGGGGGCGCGTACCAAGAGACCCAGTACTTC.

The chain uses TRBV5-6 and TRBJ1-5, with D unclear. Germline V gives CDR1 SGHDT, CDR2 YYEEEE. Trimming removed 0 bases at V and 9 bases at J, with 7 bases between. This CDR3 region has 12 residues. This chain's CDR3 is CASSLAGTPQHF. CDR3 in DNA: TGTGCCAGCAGCTTGGCCGGTACGCCCCAGCATTTT.

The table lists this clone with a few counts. CDR3 protein: CASSRGQGAYEQFF. CDR3 bases: TGCGCCAGCAGCCGCGGACAGGGGGCATATGAGCAGTTCTTC. This chain connects TRBV4-3 to TRBJ2-1, with 11 nucleotides matching TRBD1. The germline V gene encodes CDR1 LGHNA and CDR2 YSLEER. This CDR3 comprises 14 residues. V lost 4 bases to trimming and J lost 8 bases; unmatched junction nucleotides: 4.

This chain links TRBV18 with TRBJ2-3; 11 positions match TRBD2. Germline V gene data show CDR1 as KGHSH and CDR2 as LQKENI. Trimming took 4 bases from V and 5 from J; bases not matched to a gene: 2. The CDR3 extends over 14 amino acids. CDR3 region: CASSLTSGRDTQYF. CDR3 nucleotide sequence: TGTGCCAGCTCACTAACTAGCGGGAGAGATACGCAGTATTTT.

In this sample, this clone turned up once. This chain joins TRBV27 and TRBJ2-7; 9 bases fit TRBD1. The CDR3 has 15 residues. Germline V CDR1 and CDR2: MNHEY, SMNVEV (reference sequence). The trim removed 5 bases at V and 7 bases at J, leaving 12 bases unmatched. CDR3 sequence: CASSPRDRAIVEQYF. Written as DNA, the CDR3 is TGTGCCAGCAGTCCCCGGGACAGGGCAATCGTGGAGCAGTACTTC.

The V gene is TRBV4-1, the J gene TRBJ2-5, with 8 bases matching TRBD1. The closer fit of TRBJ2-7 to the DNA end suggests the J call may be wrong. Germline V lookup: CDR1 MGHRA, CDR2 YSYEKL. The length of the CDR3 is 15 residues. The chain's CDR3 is CASSQFPGQDYEQYF. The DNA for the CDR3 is TGCGCCAGCAGCCAATTCCCGGGACAGGACTACGAGCAGTACTTC.

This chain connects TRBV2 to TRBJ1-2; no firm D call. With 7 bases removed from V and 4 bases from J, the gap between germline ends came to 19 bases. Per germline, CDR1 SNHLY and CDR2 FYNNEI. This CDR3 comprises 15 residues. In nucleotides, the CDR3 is TGTGCCAGCACCCCCCTCGAGGCGATCACCTATGGCTACACCTTC. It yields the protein CASTPLEAITYGYTF.

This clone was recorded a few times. CDR3 sequence (DNA): TGTGCCAGTAGTATAGGAGTGGCGGTAGAGCAGTACTTC. It encodes CASSIGVAVEQYF. The chain recombines TRBV19 with TRBJ2-7; no firm D call. Trimming shortened V by 1 base and J by 7 bases, and 11 bases separated the two germline ends. The CDR3 extends over 13 amino acids. The V gene's germline CDR1 is LNHDA and CDR2 SQIVND (reference sequence).

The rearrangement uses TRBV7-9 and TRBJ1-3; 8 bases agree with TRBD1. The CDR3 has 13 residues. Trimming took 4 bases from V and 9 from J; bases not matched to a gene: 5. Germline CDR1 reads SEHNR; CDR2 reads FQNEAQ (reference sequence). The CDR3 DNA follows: TGTGCCAGCAGCTCCCCCGACAGGGGCACCATATATTTT. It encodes CASSSPDRGTIYF.